This TCR beta chain was identified in a study of blood T cell repertoires in COVID-19. In the study overall: From T cells, B-cell-depleted T cells, or PBMCs came the material, which was cDNA or gDNA.

The CDR3 is 16 amino acids. Looked up from germline, CDR1 is SGHDT and CDR2 is YYEEEE. V was clipped by 4 bases and J by 1 base, with 15 bases between them. Some clones are missing from TCRdb's copy, which holds only in-frame ones; the method was immunoSEQ multiplex PCR. This table holds about 170,000 clones, around nine tenths found once. The receptor was derived from a woman older than 75 with COVID-19, enrolled during active disease. The rearrangement joins TRBV5-6 to TRBJ1-3; TRBD1 might be the D (6 bases). Specimen: peripheral blood. The CDR3 is CASSRGGPHSGNTIYF. The CDR3 DNA is TGTGCCAGCAGCCGAGGGGGACCTCATTCTGGAAACACCATATATTTT.